The 22 T cell receptor beta chains reported below all come from one sample, sequenced in a study of immune evolution from preneoplasia to lung adenocarcinoma (dated by TCRdb to the early 2020s). Receptor amplification or capture employed the immunoSEQ multiplex PCR assay. TCRdb re-hosts the immuneACCESS table, in-frame sequences only. Its copies lack some clones; in the studies checked, an unresolved V gene accounts for under half of them, and the cause for the rest is not known. The sample table shows about 26,000 clones, and around 74% are seen once. Jointly, the top ten make up roughly 6% of the sample. Sequenced material: FFPE invasive lung adenocarcinoma tissue. In the paper's terms, the cell subset or site label means: frankly invasive lung adenocarcinoma (ADC). The receptors come from a person in their sixties or seventies with invasive lung adenocarcinoma. Some clones in this sample may be carry-over from other donors' samples.

The chain combines TRBV15 with TRBJ1-2; no definite D call. From germline, CDR1 is LNHNV and CDR2 YYDKDF (reference sequence). The CDR3 is made up of 12 amino acids. V was pared by 5 bases and J by 8 bases, with 12 bases between. The CDR3 here is CATSELSTGYTF. The CDR3 bases are TGTGCCACCAGCGAACTCTCAACGGGCTACACCTTC.

V gene TRBV7-9 combines with J gene TRBJ2-1; 8 bases are shared with TRBD1. This CDR3 contains 16 residues. V lost 0 bases to trimming and J lost 7 bases; unmatched junction nucleotides: 8. Per germline, CDR1 SEHNR and CDR2 FQNEAQ (reference sequence). CDR3 amino acids: CASSLAAAGGQNEQFF. For the CDR3, the DNA is TGTGCCAGCAGCTTAGCGGCGGCAGGGGGCCAGAATGAGCAGTTCTTC. Full variable domain (rest looked up from reference TRBV7-9 and TRBJ2-1): DTGVSQNPRHKITKRGQNVTFRCDPISEHNRLYWYRQTLGQGPEFLTYFQNEAQLEKSRLLSDRFSAERPKGSFSTLEIQRTEQGDSAMYLCASSLAAAGGQNEQFFGPGTRLTVL.

CDR3 protein: CASSWGRNTGELFF. The CDR3 region has the DNA TGTGCCAGCAGCTGGGGCAGAAACACCGGGGAGCTGTTTTTT. V is TRBV11-3 and J is TRBJ2-2, with D maybe TRBD1 (5 bases). The CDR3 extends over 14 amino acids. CDR1 is SGHNT, CDR2 YENEEA, per germline. V was cut by 4 bases and J by 2 bases, with 8 bases left in between.

The chain carries TRBV11-2 and TRBJ2-5; D gene ambiguous. Germline CDR1 reads SGHAT; CDR2 reads FQNNGV. Trimming shortened V by 4 bases and J by 5 bases, and 14 bases separated the two germline ends. This CDR3 is built from 14 residues. CDR3 DNA sequence: TGTGCCAGCAGCTCATTTAGCCAACCCGAGACCCAGTACTTC. Translation gives CASSSFSQPETQYF.

The chain joins TRBV28 to TRBJ2-2; the D is unclear. CDR1 MDHEN and CDR2 SYDVKM come from the germline V gene. The germline V and J ends were trimmed by 5 bases and 7 bases, with 5 bases remaining between them. This CDR3 has 11 amino acids. In DNA form, the CDR3 reads TGTGCCAGCAGTAGATACGGGGAGCTGTTTTTT. Translated: CASSRYGELFF. The entire variable domain, with the rest obtained from reference TRBV28 and TRBJ2-2, is as follows: DVKVTQSSRYLVKRTGEKVFLECVQDMDHENMFWYRQDPGLGLRLIYFSYDVKMKEKGDIPEGYSVSREKKERFSLILESASTNQTSMYLCASSRYGELFFGEGSRLTVL.

The gene calls are TRBV9 and TRBJ2-5; TRBD2 matches 9 bases. This CDR3 comprises 14 residues. Germline CDR1 SGDLS, CDR2 YYNGEE. With V trimmed by 0 bases and J by 3 bases, 0 bases remained unmatched. This CDR3 reads CASSVASGEETQYF. The CDR3 DNA follows: TGTGCCAGCAGCGTAGCTAGCGGGGAAGAGACCCAGTACTTC.

Within the sample, this clone is large. This rearrangement joins TRBV27 to TRBJ2-6; TRBD2 matches at 7 bases. The CDR3 runs 16 residues. Germline CDR1 and CDR2: MNHEY and SMNVEV (reference sequence). The V gene end was trimmed by 8 bases and the J gene end by 4 bases; junction bases not matched to a gene: 11. CDR3 sequence reads: CASGHWTRSGANVLTF. The DNA of the CDR3 is TGTGCCAGCGGCCACTGGACTAGGTCCGGGGCCAACGTCCTGACTTTC. Based on the CDR3 plus reference TRBV27 and TRBJ2-6, the full variable domain is EAQVTQNPRYLITVTGKKLTVTCSQNMNHEYMSWYRQDPGLGLRQIYYSMNVEVTDKGDVPEGYKVSRKEKRNFPLILESPSPNQTSLYFCASGHWTRSGANVLTFGAGSRLTVL.

This chain joins TRBV19 and TRBJ2-2; D may be TRBD2 (6 bases). Trimming took 3 bases from V and 5 from J, leaving 10 bases between them. There are 14 residues in the CDR3. In germline, CDR1 is LNHDA, CDR2 SQIVND (reference sequence). The CDR3 reads CASSISRGTGELFF. CDR3 in DNA: TGTGCCAGTAGTATCTCTCGGGGGACCGGGGAGCTGTTTTTT. Complete variable domain (other parts from reference TRBV19 and TRBJ2-2): DGGITQSPKYLFRKEGQNVTLSCEQNLNHDAMYWYRQDPGQGLRLIYYSQIVNDFQKGDIAEGYSVSREKKESFPLTVTSAQKNPTAFYLCASSISRGTGELFFGEGSRLTVL.

The chain recombines TRBV7-2 with TRBJ1-4; no clear D. Deletions cut 6 bases from V and 11 bases from J, with 16 bases between. Germline V lookup: CDR1 SGHTA, CDR2 FQGNSA. The CDR3 extends over 13 amino acids. The CDR3 nucleotides read TGTGCCAGCAGTCCTGATGTTACCGAGAAACTGTTTTTT. This encodes CASSPDVTEKLFF.

A remark on this clone: An end of the junction does not agree with germline; a read error may underlie this. The V gene is TRBV7-2, the J gene TRBJ1-1; D is perhaps TRBD1 (6 bases). The CDR3 sequence is 13 residues long. CDR1 SGHTA and CDR2 FQGNSA come from the germline V gene. The DNA of the CDR3 is TGTGCCAGCAGCTTTACCTCGGACAGCCCTCTAGTTTTT. It encodes CASSFTSDSPLVF.

The chain is built from TRBV5-1 and TRBJ2-2; D is perhaps TRBD2 (5 bases). V shed 1 base and J shed 3 bases, with 16 bases lying between them. This CDR3 region has 17 residues. CDR1 and CDR2 from the germline V gene are SGHRS and YFSETQ. CDR3 region: CASSLLDRGWDTGELFF. The CDR3 bases are TGCGCCAGCAGCTTGTTGGATCGGGGTTGGGACACCGGGGAGCTGTTTTTT.

This chain joins TRBV30 and TRBJ2-1; TRBD2 matches at 7 bases. The length of the CDR3 is 12 residues. Germline V lookup: CDR1 GTSNPN, CDR2 SVGIG (reference sequence). The trim removed 1 base at V and 10 bases at J, leaving 4 bases unmatched. CDR3 sequence reads: CAWSGVGGEQFF. In DNA form, the CDR3 reads TGTGCCTGGAGTGGGGTGGGAGGGGAGCAGTTCTTC.

This clone has more than one count but fewer than ten. V usage is TRBV5-4 and J usage is TRBJ1-1; no clear D gene. V lost 2 bases, J lost 0 bases, and 8 bases lay in between. Germline V gene lookup returns CDR1 SGHNT and CDR2 YYREEE (reference sequence). This CDR3 spans 14 amino acids. The CDR3 sequence is CASSLASMNTEAFF. CDR3 in DNA: TGTGCCAGCAGCTTAGCATCTATGAACACTGAAGCTTTCTTT.

V is TRBV5-1 and J is TRBJ2-3; tentative D call: TRBD1 (6 bases). The CDR3 sequence is 15 residues long. Trimming pared 6 bases from V and 1 base from J, leaving 15 bases between. Germline V gene data show CDR1 as SGHRS and CDR2 as YFSETQ. The CDR3 is CASTTTGEGTDTQYF. The CDR3 nucleotides read TGCGCCAGCACTACGACAGGAGAGGGCACAGATACGCAGTATTTT. The entire variable domain, with the rest obtained from reference TRBV5-1 and TRBJ2-3, is as follows: KAGVTQTPRYLIKTRGQQVTLSCSPISGHRSVSWYQQTPGQGLQFLFEYFSETQRNKGNFPGRFSGRQFSNSRSEMNVSTLELGDSALYLCASTTTGEGTDTQYFGPGTRLTVL.

This chain connects TRBV6-1 to TRBJ2-1; 11 bases agree with TRBD2. The length of the CDR3 is 15 residues. Germline values: CDR1 MNHNS, CDR2 SASEGT. V trimming: 1 base; J trimming: 10 bases; junction bases outside the gene matches: 6. As DNA, the CDR3 is TGTGCCAGCAGTGAAGGTAGCGGGAGGGCCGGGGAGCAGTTCTTC. Protein sequence: CASSEGSGRAGEQFF.

The chain uses TRBV30 and TRBJ1-5, with D tentatively TRBD1 (6 bases). With 3 bases removed from V and 4 bases from J, the gap between germline ends came to 16 bases. Germline assignment: CDR1 GTSNPN and CDR2 SVGIG (reference sequence). The CDR3 is 15 residues long. CDR3: CAWSGGDTTNQPQHF. The DNA of the CDR3 is TGTGCCTGGAGCGGGGGGGACACAACTAATCAGCCCCAGCATTTT.

J is TRBJ1-1 and V is TRBV2; no clear D gene. Germline assignment: CDR1 SNHLY and CDR2 FYNNEI. Trimming pared 6 bases from V and 4 bases from J, leaving 9 bases between. The CDR3 loop spans 12 amino acids. The CDR3 reads CASRQSRTEAFF. In nucleotides, the CDR3 is TGTGCCAGCAGACAGAGCCGCACTGAAGCTTTCTTT.

The chain joins TRBV5-6 to TRBJ2-1; tentative D call: TRBD2 (5 bases). The CDR3 loop spans 15 amino acids. V lost 4 bases to trimming and J lost 2 bases, with 13 bases between them. Germline V lookup: CDR1 SGHDT, CDR2 YYEEEE. The CDR3 coding sequence is TGTGCCAGCAGCGGGAGCGGTTCAGCCTACAATGAGCAGTTCTTC. Residues: CASSGSGSAYNEQFF. Complete variable domain (other parts from reference TRBV5-6 and TRBJ2-1): DAGVTQSPTHLIKTRGQQVTLRCSPKSGHDTVSWYQQALGQGPQFIFQYYEEEERQRGNFPDRFSGHQFPNYSSELNVNALLLGDSALYLCASSGSGSAYNEQFFGPGTRLTVL.

This chain joins TRBV28 and TRBJ1-2; D is unclear. In germline, CDR1 is MDHEN, CDR2 SYDVKM. The length of the CDR3 is 13 residues. Trimming removed 3 bases from V and 1 base from J, with 6 bases in between. The CDR3 DNA reads as TGTGCCAGCAGTTTTCTTAGTAACTATGGCTACACCTTC. As protein: CASSFLSNYGYTF.

This chain connects TRBV10-3 to TRBJ2-5, with D possibly called TRBD1 or TRBD2 (5 bases each). The CDR3 consists of 12 residues. V gave up 4 bases and J gave up 2 bases, with 5 bases separating them. The germline gives CDR1 ENHRY, CDR2 SYGVKD. CDR3 in amino acids: CAISGGQETQYF. The CDR3, as DNA: TGTGCCATCAGTGGGGGGCAAGAGACCCAGTACTTC.

In this sample, this clone turned up a few times. V and J are TRBV28 and TRBJ2-7; 11 positions match TRBD2. In germline, CDR1 is MDHEN, CDR2 SYDVKM. This CDR3 spans 14 amino acids. V was clipped by 6 bases and J by 1 base; unmatched bases: 2. This chain's CDR3 is CASSGTSGSYEQYF. CDR3 nucleotide sequence: TGTGCCAGCAGCGGGACTAGCGGATCCTACGAGCAGTACTTC.

This clone was seen once. A single base separates this from a much larger clone, so it may be a read error. The sample carries other DNA sequences with the same CDR3. The chain links TRBV29-1 to TRBJ2-7; 15 positions agree with TRBD2. The CDR3 sequence is 16 residues long. Germline CDR1 reads SQVTM; CDR2 reads ANQGSEA. The CDR3 loop is CSVEDRTSGRAYEQYF. CDR3 coding DNA: TGCAGCGTTGAAGATAGGACTAGCGGGAGGGCCTACGAGCAATACTTC.